The 32 T cell receptor beta chains listed next were all sequenced from one sample in a study of blood T cell repertoires in COVID-19. Some clones are missing from TCRdb's copy, which holds only in-frame ones; the method was immunoSEQ multiplex PCR. The repertoire holds 250,000 to 350,000 clones, with approximately 84% as singletons. The sample taken for sequencing was peripheral blood. These receptor sequences come from a human donor with COVID-19, enrolled during active disease. The donor label of this sample is uncertain.

V gene TRBV7-9 combines with J gene TRBJ2-7, with 12 bases that match TRBD1. Trimming cost V 4 bases and J 7 bases; bases outside gene matches: 8. The CDR3 spans 15 residues. CDR1 and CDR2 from the germline V gene are SEHNR and FQNEAQ (reference sequence). The CDR3 spells CASSSVGQGAYEQYF. The DNA of the CDR3 is TGTGCCAGCAGCTCAGTGGGACAGGGGGCATATGAGCAGTACTTC.

The V gene is TRBV7-6, the J gene TRBJ2-1, with TRBD2 matching over 12 bases. The CDR3 is made up of 16 amino acids. J was trimmed by 2 bases and V by 5 bases; bases with no gene match: 4. In germline, CDR1 is SGHVS, CDR2 FNYEAQ. CDR3 in DNA: TGTGCCAGCAGCGCCAGACTAGCGGGAGCCTACAATGAGCAGTTCTTC. Its translation: CASSARLAGAYNEQFF.

This clone was picked up one time. The V call is TRBV19, the J call TRBJ2-2, with D possibly matching TRBD1 (5 bases). Looked up from germline, CDR1 is LNHDA and CDR2 is SQIVND (reference sequence). Trimming took off 5 bases at V and 8 bases at J, with 18 bases between the two ends. The CDR3 is made up of 15 amino acids. The CDR3 DNA reads TGTGCCAGTAGTCCCCAGGACACCCCCACTGGGGAGCTGTTTTTT. This codes for CASSPQDTPTGELFF.

In DNA form, the CDR3 reads TGTGCCAGCAGCTTGACCAGACAAGGCACCGGGGAGCTGTTTTTT. It encodes CASSLTRQGTGELFF. The rearrangement links TRBV5-5 to TRBJ2-2; D remains unclear. Germline V gene sequence: CDR1 SGHKS, CDR2 YYEKEE (reference sequence). V lost 1 base to trimming and J lost 4 bases, with 11 bases between them. The CDR3 contains 15 residues.

This sequence joins TRBV9 and TRBJ1-3; D is uncertain. Trimming shortened V by 4 bases and J by 0 bases, and 14 bases separated the two germline ends. The germline CDR1 and CDR2 sequences are SGDLS and YYNGEE. There are 16 residues in the CDR3. The CDR3 nucleotides are TGTGCCAGCAGCCCCCGCGGCAGCCTCTCTGGAAACACCATATATTTT. Protein product: CASSPRGSLSGNTIYF. The full variable domain, in which reference TRBV9 and TRBJ1-3 provide the parts outside the CDR3, is DSGVTQTPKHLITATGQRVTLRCSPRSGDLSVYWYQQSLDQGLQFLIQYYNGEERAKGNILERFSAQQFPDLHSELNLSSLELGDSALYFCASSPRGSLSGNTIYFGEGSWLTVV.

This clone has just a few counts. The chain employs TRBV5-6 and TRBJ1-6; D possibly corresponds to TRBD1 (5 bases). The CDR3 runs to 16 residues. CDR1 is SGHDT, CDR2 YYEEEE, per germline. The germline V and J ends were trimmed by 4 bases and 2 bases, with 13 bases remaining between them. Here the CDR3 reads CASSLRQNPYNSPLHF. CDR3 nucleotides: TGTGCCAGCAGCCTTAGACAGAATCCCTATAATTCACCCCTCCACTTT.

The chain carries TRBV19 and TRBJ2-6, with D perhaps TRBD2 (6 bases). CDR1 LNHDA and CDR2 SQIVND come from the germline V gene (reference sequence). The CDR3 runs 18 residues. Trimming took 5 bases from V and 4 from J, leaving 21 bases between them. The CDR3 DNA reads TGTGCCAGTAGTCCCCGCGTTGGCGGGGCTGCAGGGGCCAACGTCCTGACTTTC. Encoded protein: CASSPRVGGAAGANVLTF.

Only one count was recorded for this clone. The chain couples TRBV7-9 to TRBJ1-1; D unresolved. Germline loops: CDR1 SEHNR, CDR2 FQNEAQ (reference sequence). The CDR3 has 13 residues. Trimming took 3 bases from V and 7 from J, leaving 12 bases between them. The CDR3 DNA follows: TGTGCCAGCAGCTTTTCATATGAGTATGAAGCTTTCTTT. This codes for CASSFSYEYEAFF. Supplemented by reference TRBV7-9 and TRBJ1-1, the full variable domain reads DTGVSQNPRHKITKRGQNVTFRCDPISEHNRLYWYRQTLGQGPEFLTYFQNEAQLEKSRLLSDRFSAERPKGSFSTLEIQRTEQGDSAMYLCASSFSYEYEAFFGQGTRLTVV.

The chain recombines TRBV3-1 (or the pseudogene TRBV3-2) with TRBJ2-7; the match to TRBD1 covers 8 bases. The trim removed 4 bases at V and 9 bases at J, leaving 2 bases unmatched. The CDR3 contains 11 residues. Per the germline V gene, CDR1 is LGHDT and CDR2 is YNNKEL (reference sequence). DNA of the CDR3: TGTGCCAGCAGCCCAGGGACAGGGCAGTACTTC. It translates to CASSPGTGQYF.

This clone was counted a single time. The rearrangement joins TRBV30 to TRBJ1-5; possibly TRBD1 for D (5 bases). This CDR3 has 16 amino acids. From germline, CDR1 is GTSNPN and CDR2 SVGIG (reference sequence). The V end was cut by 4 bases, the J end by 3 bases, with 19 bases between. The CDR3: CAWTPRGRANNQPQHF. The CDR3, as DNA: TGTGCCTGGACGCCCCGCGGCAGGGCGAACAATCAGCCCCAGCATTTT.

The rearrangement joins TRBV5-6 to TRBJ2-7; no reliable D call. V gave up 3 bases and J gave up 3 bases, with 7 bases separating them. This CDR3 region has 12 residues. From germline, CDR1 is SGHDT and CDR2 YYEEEE. The CDR3, as DNA: TGTGCCAGCAGCTGGAACAGCTACGAGCAGTACTTC. Its protein product is CASSWNSYEQYF.

The rearrangement uses TRBV28 and TRBJ1-4, with no clear D. This CDR3 spans 12 amino acids. The V gene lost 6 bases and the J gene lost 3 bases, with 5 bases spanning the gap. The germline gives CDR1 MDHEN, CDR2 SYDVKM. CDR3 sequence: CASRTSNEKLFF. The DNA for the CDR3 is TGTGCCAGCAGGACTTCTAATGAAAAACTGTTTTTT.

V and J are TRBV2 and TRBJ2-1, with a possible D match to TRBD2 (6 bases). Germline V gene data show CDR1 as SNHLY and CDR2 as FYNNEI. The length of the CDR3 is 15 residues. Trimming removed 5 bases at V and 1 base at J, with 12 bases between. This CDR3 reads CASSFTSLSYNEQFF. The CDR3 DNA reads as TGTGCCAGCAGTTTTACTAGCCTATCCTACAATGAGCAGTTCTTC.

The chain couples TRBV4-2 to TRBJ1-4; 7 positions agree with TRBD1. The CDR3 covers 14 residues. CDR1 is LGHNA, CDR2 YNFKEQ, per germline. The V and J ends lost 1 base and 12 bases, in that order; junction bases with no gene match: 8. The CDR3 protein is CASSQVMTGLELFF. CDR3 DNA: TGTGCCAGCAGCCAAGTTATGACAGGGTTGGAACTGTTTTTT.

The chain is built from TRBV5-1 and TRBJ2-5; TRBD2 is a possible D gene (5 bases). The CDR3 covers 16 residues. Germline V lookup: CDR1 SGHRS, CDR2 YFSETQ. Trimming removed 4 bases at V and 3 bases at J, with 19 bases between. CDR3 in DNA: TGCGCCAGCAGCCTCACCCTCTTAGAGGAGGAAGAGACCCAGTACTTC. It is translated as CASSLTLLEEEETQYF.

The chain links TRBV7-6 to TRBJ2-3; TRBD2 matches at 9 bases. This CDR3 has 16 amino acids. Trimming at V came to 5 bases and at J to 4 bases, leaving 10 bases not matched to a gene. CDR1 and CDR2 (germline): SGHVS, FNYEAQ. The CDR3: CASSKPGGRAPDTQYF. The DNA for the CDR3 is TGTGCCAGCAGCAAACCTGGCGGGAGGGCACCAGATACGCAGTATTTT.

This sequence joins TRBV7-6 and TRBJ2-2, with D maybe TRBD1 (7 bases). Germline loops: CDR1 SGHVS, CDR2 FNYEAQ. V dropped 2 bases and J dropped 4 bases, with 17 bases sitting between them. This CDR3 is 17 amino acids long. The CDR3 spells CASSLNAGQGGTGELFF. Here the CDR3 DNA reads TGTGCCAGCAGCTTAAACGCGGGGCAGGGGGGCACCGGGGAGCTGTTTTTT.

V gene TRBV28 combines with J gene TRBJ2-1; the match to TRBD2 covers 11 bases. The CDR3 extends over 13 amino acids. V shed 6 bases and J 12 bases; nucleotides not matched to a gene: 7. Germline values: CDR1 MDHEN, CDR2 SYDVKM. CDR3 bases: TGTGCCAGCAGGAGTAGCGGGAGGGAGGGGCAGTTCTTC. It yields the protein CASRSSGREGQFF.

The rearrangement joins TRBV27 to TRBJ2-1; D is unresolved. The CDR3 consists of 13 residues. Between the trimmed V and J ends, which lost 3 bases and 6 bases, there was a span of 9 bases. The germline V gene has CDR1 MNHEY and CDR2 SMNVEV (reference sequence). The CDR3 DNA is TGTGCCAGCAGTTTGACACTCGGCAATGAGCAGTTCTTC. Protein: CASSLTLGNEQFF.

This clone has only one observation. The chain carries TRBV21-1 and TRBJ2-7; the listed D gene, TRBD1, was not tested against the DNA. TRBV21-1 is a pseudogene. The CDR3 is made up of 15 amino acids. CDR3 residues: CASSKARGRPYEQYF. The CDR3 nucleotides are TGTGCCAGCAGCAAAGCCAGGGGACGTCCCTACGAGCAGTACTTC.

The V gene is TRBV11-2, the J gene TRBJ2-1; 13 bases fit TRBD2. Unmatched junction bases numbered 10, after V lost 7 bases and J lost 7 bases. This CDR3 comprises 16 residues. Germline lookup yields CDR1 SGHAT and CDR2 FQNNGV. This CDR3 is CASTRTGLAGVNEQFF. DNA for the CDR3: TGTGCCAGCACCAGGACCGGACTAGCGGGAGTGAATGAGCAGTTCTTC.

This clone has just one count. The chain links TRBV27 to TRBJ1-1, with D perhaps matching TRBD1 (5 bases). The CDR3 runs to 13 residues. The V gene's germline CDR1 is MNHEY and CDR2 SMNVEV (reference sequence). V was shortened by 3 bases and J by 4 bases, with 9 bases between the two germline ends. The CDR3, as DNA: TGTGCCAGCAGTTTCGCCAGGGCCACTGAAGCTTTCTTT. This gives the protein CASSFARATEAFF.

The V call is TRBV6-5, the J call TRBJ1-4; a weak D match, TRBD1 (5 bases). The V end was cut by 5 bases, the J end by 4 bases, with 11 bases between. This CDR3 is 14 amino acids long. Germline CDR1 reads MNHEY; CDR2 reads SVGAGI. CDR3 amino acids: CASSPGGLNEKLFF. In DNA form, the CDR3 reads TGTGCCAGCAGTCCGGGGGGACTTAATGAAAAACTGTTTTTT.

CDR3 coding DNA: TGTGCCAGCAGTTTGGACAGGGACTCTGGCTACACCTTC. It is translated as CASSLDRDSGYTF. The rearrangement uses TRBV28 and TRBJ1-2, with 8 bases lining up with TRBD1. V trimming: 3 bases; J trimming: 7 bases; junction bases outside the gene matches: 4. The germline V gene has CDR1 MDHEN and CDR2 SYDVKM. The CDR3 is 13 residues long.

In its sample, this clone was seen once. The CDR3 protein is CASSQDLSGGGEQFF. CDR3 DNA sequence: TGTGCCAGCAGCCAAGATTTAAGCGGCGGGGGTGAGCAGTTCTTC. The gene calls are TRBV3-1 (or the pseudogene TRBV3-2) and TRBJ2-1; TRBD2 matches at 7 bases. This CDR3 is built from 15 residues. The germline V gene has CDR1 LGHDT and CDR2 YNNKEL (reference sequence). After removal of 0 bases from V and 9 bases from J, the junction contained 8 bases not matched to a gene.

This clone occurred once. The genes are TRBV24-1 and TRBJ1-2, with D possibly TRBD1 on 6 matching bases. Trimming stripped 4 bases from V and 2 bases from J, with 10 bases between. CDR1 is KGHDR and CDR2 is SFDVKD in the germline V gene. This CDR3 is built from 14 residues. CDR3 region: CATSEPGQNYGYTF. The DNA of the CDR3 is TGTGCCACCAGTGAGCCCGGACAGAACTATGGCTACACCTTC.

V gene TRBV2 combines with J gene TRBJ2-7; 7 nucleotides match TRBD2. CDR3 length: 15 amino acids. Losses at the gene ends were 1 base for V and 0 bases for J; bases not matched to a gene: 3. Germline lookup yields CDR1 SNHLY and CDR2 FYNNEI. The CDR3 nucleotides read TGTGCCAGCAGTGAAGGGGTAGCGGGCTCCTACGAGCAGTACTTC. Translating gives CASSEGVAGSYEQYF.

The genes are TRBV5-1 and TRBJ1-6, with D tentatively TRBD1 (6 bases). Trimming removed 4 bases from V and 3 bases from J, with 11 bases in between. The CDR3 consists of 15 residues. CDR1 SGHRS and CDR2 YFSETQ come from the germline V gene. The CDR3 loop reads CASSPDSIYNSPLHF. The CDR3 DNA reads TGCGCCAGCAGCCCGGACAGCATCTATAATTCACCCCTCCACTTT.

This clone was picked up a small number of times. The rearrangement joins TRBV29-1 to TRBJ1-3; D is unresolved. The CDR3 is 14 amino acids. V dropped 4 bases and J dropped 0 bases, with 10 bases sitting between them. In germline, CDR1 is SQVTM, CDR2 ANQGSEA. DNA for the CDR3: TGCAGCGTTGCGGGGAGCAGCTCTGGAAACACCATATATTTT. Amino acids: CSVAGSSSGNTIYF.

The J gene is TRBJ1-1, the V gene TRBV13, with D possibly TRBD1 on 6 matching bases. The V gene's germline CDR1 is PRHDT and CDR2 FYEKMQ (reference sequence). With 5 bases removed from V and 10 bases from J, the gap between germline ends came to 11 bases. The CDR3 runs to 11 residues. The CDR3: CASSTGLAAFF. As DNA, the CDR3 is TGTGCCAGCAGCACAGGGTTGGCAGCTTTCTTT.

Regarding this clone: At one boundary the junction diverges from the germline segment, which might be a read error. The chain recombines TRBV7-7 with TRBJ2-1; 10 bases are a match to TRBD2. This CDR3 contains 19 residues. Germline V lookup: CDR1 SSHAT, CDR2 FNYEAQ (reference sequence). CDR3 nucleotides: TGTGCTAGCAGCCCGAGGTGGACTAGCGGCTTGGGGAAGGACAATGAGCAGTTCTTC. Its translation is CASSPRWTSGLGKDNEQFF.

This clone was detected a few times. The chain recombines TRBV5-8 with TRBJ2-1; D is unresolved. Germline V CDR1 and CDR2: SGHTS, YDEGEE. This CDR3 contains 13 residues. V was cut by 7 bases and J by 3 bases, with 11 bases left in between. This chain's CDR3 is CASRSTDYNEQFF. CDR3 DNA sequence: TGTGCCAGCCGGTCTACCGACTACAATGAGCAGTTCTTC.